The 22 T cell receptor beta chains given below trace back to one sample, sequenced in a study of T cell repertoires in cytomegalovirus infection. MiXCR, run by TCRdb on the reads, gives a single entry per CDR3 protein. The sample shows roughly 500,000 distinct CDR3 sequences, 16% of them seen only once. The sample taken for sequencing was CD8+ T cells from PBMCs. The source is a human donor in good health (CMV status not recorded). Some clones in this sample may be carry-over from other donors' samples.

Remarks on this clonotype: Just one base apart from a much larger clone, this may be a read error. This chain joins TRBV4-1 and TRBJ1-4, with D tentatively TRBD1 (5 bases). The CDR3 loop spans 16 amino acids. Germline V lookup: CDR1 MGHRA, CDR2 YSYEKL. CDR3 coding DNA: TGTGCCAGCACCCAACCACTCGTGGGGCGGAATGAAAAACTGTTTTTT. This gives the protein CASTQPLVGRNEKLFF.

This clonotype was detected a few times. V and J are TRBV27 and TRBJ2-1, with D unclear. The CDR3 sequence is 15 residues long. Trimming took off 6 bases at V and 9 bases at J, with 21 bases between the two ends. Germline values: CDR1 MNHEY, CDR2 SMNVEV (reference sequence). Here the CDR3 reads CASSRRPEPRGEQFF. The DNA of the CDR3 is TGTGCCAGCAGCCGACGGCCGGAACCCAGAGGTGAGCAGTTCTTC.

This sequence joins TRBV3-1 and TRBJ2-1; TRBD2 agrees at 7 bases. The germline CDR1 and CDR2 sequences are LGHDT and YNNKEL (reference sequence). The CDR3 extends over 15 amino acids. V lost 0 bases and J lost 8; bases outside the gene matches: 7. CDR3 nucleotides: TGTGCCAGCAGCCAAGATCAAGGTGGGGGGGATGAGCAGTTCTTC. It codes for CASSQDQGGGDEQFF.

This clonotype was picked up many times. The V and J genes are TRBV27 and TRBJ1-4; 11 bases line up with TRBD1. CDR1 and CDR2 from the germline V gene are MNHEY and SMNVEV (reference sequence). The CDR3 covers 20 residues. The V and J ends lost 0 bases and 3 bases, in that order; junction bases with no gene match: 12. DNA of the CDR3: TGTGCCAGCAGTTTATCGCCCGGGGACAGGGGGGCTTCCCCTAATGAAAAACTGTTTTTT. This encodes CASSLSPGDRGASPNEKLFF.

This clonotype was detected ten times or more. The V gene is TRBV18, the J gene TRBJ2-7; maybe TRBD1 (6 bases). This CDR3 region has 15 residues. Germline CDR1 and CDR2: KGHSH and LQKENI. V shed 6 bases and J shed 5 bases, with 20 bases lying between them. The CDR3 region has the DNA TGTGCCAGCTCCCTTAGGGACACCCTGAGGCACGAGCAGTACTTC. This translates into CASSLRDTLRHEQYF.

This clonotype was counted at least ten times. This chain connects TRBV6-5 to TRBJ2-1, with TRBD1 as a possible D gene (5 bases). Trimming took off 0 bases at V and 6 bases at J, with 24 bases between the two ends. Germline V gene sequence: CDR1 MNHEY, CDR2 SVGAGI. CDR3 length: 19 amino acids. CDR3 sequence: CASSYSWAGPKGTTNEQFF. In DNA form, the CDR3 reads TGTGCCAGCAGTTACTCGTGGGCAGGGCCAAAGGGCACCACCAATGAGCAGTTCTTC.

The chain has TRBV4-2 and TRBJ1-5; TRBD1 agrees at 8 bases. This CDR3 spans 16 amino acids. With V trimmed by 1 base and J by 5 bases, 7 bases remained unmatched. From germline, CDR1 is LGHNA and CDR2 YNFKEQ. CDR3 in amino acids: CASSQVGQGEDQPQHF. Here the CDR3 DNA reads TGTGCCAGCAGCCAAGTCGGACAGGGAGAAGATCAGCCCCAGCATTTT.

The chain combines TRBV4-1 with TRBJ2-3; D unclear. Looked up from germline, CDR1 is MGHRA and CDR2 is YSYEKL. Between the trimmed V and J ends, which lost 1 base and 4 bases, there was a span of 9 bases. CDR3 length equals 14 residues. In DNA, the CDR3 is TGCGCCAGCAGCCAAGGGCATCGGGCAGATACGCAGTATTTT. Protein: CASSQGHRADTQYF.

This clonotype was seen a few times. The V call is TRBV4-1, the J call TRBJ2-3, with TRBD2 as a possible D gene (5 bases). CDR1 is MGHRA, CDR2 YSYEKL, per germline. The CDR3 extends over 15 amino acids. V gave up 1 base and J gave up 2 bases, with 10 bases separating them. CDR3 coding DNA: TGCGCCAGCAGCCAAGGGCGGGTGGACACAGATACGCAGTATTTT. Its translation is CASSQGRVDTDTQYF.

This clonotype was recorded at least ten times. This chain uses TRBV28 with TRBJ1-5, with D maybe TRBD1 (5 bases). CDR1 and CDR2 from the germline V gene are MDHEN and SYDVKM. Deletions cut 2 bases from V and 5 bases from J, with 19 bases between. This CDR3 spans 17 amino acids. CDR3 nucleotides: TGTGCCAGCAGTTTACGGCAGGGAGGTTTTAGGGATCAGCCCCAGCATTTT. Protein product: CASSLRQGGFRDQPQHF.

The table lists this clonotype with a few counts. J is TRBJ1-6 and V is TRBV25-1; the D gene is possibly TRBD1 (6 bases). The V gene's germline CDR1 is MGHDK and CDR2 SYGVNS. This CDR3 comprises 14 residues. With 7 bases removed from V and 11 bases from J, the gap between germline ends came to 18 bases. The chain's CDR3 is CASTLQGEYTPLHF. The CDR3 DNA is TGTGCCAGCACCCTACAGGGCGAATATACACCCCTCCACTTT.

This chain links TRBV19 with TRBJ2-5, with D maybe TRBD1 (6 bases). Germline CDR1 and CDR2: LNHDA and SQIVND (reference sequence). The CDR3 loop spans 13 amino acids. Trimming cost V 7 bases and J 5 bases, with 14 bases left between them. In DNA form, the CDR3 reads TGTGCCAGTACCACGTCAGGGGAGGAGACCCAGTACTTC. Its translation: CASTTSGEETQYF. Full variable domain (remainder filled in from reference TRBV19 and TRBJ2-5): DGGITQSPKYLFRKEGQNVTLSCEQNLNHDAMYWYRQDPGQGLRLIYYSQIVNDFQKGDIAEGYSVSREKKESFPLTVTSAQKNPTAFYLCASTTSGEETQYFGPGTRLLVL.

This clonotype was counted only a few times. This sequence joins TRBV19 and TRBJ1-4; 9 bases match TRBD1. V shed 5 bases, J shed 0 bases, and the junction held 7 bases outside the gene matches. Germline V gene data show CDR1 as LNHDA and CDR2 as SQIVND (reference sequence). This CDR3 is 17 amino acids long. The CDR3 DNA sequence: TGTGCCAGTAGTCCCACAGGGGGCCTTGCAACTAATGAAAAACTGTTTTTT. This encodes CASSPTGGLATNEKLFF.

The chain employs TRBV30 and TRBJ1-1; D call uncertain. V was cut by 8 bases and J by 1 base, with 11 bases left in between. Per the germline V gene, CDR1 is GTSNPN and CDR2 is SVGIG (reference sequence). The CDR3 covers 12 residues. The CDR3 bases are TGTGCCCAGAGGTCCGGGAACACTGAAGCTTTCTTT. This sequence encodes CAQRSGNTEAFF.

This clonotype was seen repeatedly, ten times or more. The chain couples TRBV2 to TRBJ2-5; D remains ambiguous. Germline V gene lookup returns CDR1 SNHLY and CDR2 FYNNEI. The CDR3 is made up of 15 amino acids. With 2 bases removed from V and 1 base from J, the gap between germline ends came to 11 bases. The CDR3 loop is CASSEHIIIQETQYF. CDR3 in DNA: TGTGCCAGCAGTGAACATATTATCATCCAAGAGACCCAGTACTTC.

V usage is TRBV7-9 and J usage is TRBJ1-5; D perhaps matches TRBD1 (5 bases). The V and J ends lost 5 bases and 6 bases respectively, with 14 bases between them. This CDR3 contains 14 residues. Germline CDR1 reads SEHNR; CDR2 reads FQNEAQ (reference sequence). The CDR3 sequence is CASSPGVGGQPQHF. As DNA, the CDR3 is TGTGCCAGCAGCCCGGGGGTCGGAGGTCAGCCCCAGCATTTT.

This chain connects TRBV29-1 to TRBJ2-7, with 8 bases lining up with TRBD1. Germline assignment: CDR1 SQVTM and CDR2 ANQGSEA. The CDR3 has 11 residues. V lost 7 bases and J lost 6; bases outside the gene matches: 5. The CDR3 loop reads CSGGQGGEQYF. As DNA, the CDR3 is TGCAGCGGTGGACAGGGCGGCGAGCAGTACTTC.

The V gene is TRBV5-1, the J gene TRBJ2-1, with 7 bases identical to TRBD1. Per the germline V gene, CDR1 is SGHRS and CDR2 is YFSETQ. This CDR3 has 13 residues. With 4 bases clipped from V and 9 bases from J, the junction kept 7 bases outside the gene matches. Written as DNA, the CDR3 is TGCGCCAGCAGCGGTGGACAGGTCGGTGAGCAGTTCTTC. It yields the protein CASSGGQVGEQFF.

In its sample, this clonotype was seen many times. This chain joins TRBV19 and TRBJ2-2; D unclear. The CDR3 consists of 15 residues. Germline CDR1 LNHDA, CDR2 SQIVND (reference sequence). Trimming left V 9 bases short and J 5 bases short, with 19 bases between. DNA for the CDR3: TGTGCCAGCGAATATTCAACGGTCGGGACCGGGGAGCTGTTTTTT. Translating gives CASEYSTVGTGELFF.

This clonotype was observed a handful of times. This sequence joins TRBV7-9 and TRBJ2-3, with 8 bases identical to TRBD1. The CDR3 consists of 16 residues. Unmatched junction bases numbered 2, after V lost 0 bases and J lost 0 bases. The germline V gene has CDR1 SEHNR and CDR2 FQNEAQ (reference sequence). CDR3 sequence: CASSLARDRSTDTQYF. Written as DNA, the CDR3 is TGTGCCAGCAGCTTAGCTAGGGACAGGAGCACAGATACGCAGTATTTT. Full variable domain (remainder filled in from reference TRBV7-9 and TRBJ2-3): DTGVSQNPRHKITKRGQNVTFRCDPISEHNRLYWYRQTLGQGPEFLTYFQNEAQLEKSRLLSDRFSAERPKGSFSTLEIQRTEQGDSAMYLCASSLARDRSTDTQYFGPGTRLTVL.

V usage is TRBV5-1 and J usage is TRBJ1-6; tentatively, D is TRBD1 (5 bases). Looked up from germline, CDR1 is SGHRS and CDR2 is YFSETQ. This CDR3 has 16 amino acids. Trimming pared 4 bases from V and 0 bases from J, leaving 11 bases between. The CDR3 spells CASSLDTSSYNSPLHF. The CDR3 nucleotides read TGCGCCAGCAGCCTGGACACCAGCTCCTATAATTCACCCCTCCACTTT.

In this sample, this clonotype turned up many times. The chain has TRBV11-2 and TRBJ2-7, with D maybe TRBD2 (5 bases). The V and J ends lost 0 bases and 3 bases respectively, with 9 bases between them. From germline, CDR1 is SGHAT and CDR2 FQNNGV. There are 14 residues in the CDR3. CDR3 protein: CASSLEWEFYEQYF. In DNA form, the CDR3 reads TGTGCCAGCAGCTTAGAATGGGAGTTCTACGAGCAGTACTTC.